Here is one T cell receptor beta chain with its context. Its matching antigen is unknown. Given a much more abundant clone one base away, this may be a read error. CDR1 is SGHRS and CDR2 is YFSETQ in the germline V gene. There are 16 residues in the CDR3. The sample comes from a study of breast tumors, draining lymph nodes, adjacent tissues. Study outcomes and limitations: The lymph node origin of tumor T cells was framed as consistent with a hypothesis, not demonstrated. Compared with lymph nodes, tumors were less diverse; compared with nontumor tissue, more. Compared with basal-like, luminal-like tumors shared significantly more repertoire with nontumor tissue. Data fit most tumor T cells coming from lymph node, expanding in tumor.

MiXCR was run by TCRdb on the multiplex PCR reads, yielding one entry per CDR3 protein. The table includes approximately 45,000 distinct CDR3 sequences, 23% detected once. The rearrangement uses TRBV5-1 and TRBJ1-4, with 8 nucleotides matching TRBD1. The receptor was isolated from a female donor with breast cancer. Some clones in this sample may be carry-over from other donors' samples. Material for sequencing was breast tumor tissue. The CDR3 loop is CASSLGGTGGNEKPFF. The CDR3, as DNA: TGCGCCAGCAGCCTTGGTGGGACAGGAGGTAATGAAAAACCGTTTTTT.